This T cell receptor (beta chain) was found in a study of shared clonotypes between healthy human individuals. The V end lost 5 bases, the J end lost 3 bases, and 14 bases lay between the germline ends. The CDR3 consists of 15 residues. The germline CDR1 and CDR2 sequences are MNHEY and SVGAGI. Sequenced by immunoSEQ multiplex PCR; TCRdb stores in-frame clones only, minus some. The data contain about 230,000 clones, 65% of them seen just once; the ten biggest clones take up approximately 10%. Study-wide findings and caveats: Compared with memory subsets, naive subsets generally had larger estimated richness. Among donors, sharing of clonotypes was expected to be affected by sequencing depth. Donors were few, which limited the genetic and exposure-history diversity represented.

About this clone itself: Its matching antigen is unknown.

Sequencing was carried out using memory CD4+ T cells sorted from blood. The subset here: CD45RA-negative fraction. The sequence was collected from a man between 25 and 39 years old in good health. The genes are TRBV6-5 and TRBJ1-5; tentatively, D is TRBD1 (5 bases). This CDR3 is CASSAAGNPNQPQHF. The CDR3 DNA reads TGTGCCAGCAGTGCGGCAGGGAATCCCAATCAGCCCCAGCATTTT.